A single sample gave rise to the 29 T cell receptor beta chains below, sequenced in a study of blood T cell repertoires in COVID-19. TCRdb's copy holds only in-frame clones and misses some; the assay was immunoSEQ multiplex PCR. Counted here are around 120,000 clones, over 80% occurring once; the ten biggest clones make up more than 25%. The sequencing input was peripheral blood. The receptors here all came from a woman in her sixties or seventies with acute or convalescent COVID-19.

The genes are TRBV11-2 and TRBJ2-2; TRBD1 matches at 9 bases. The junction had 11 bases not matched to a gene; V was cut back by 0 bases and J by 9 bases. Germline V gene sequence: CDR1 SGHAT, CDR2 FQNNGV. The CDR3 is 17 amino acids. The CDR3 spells CASSLEGGQGYPRELFF. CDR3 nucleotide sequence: TGTGCCAGCAGCTTAGAGGGAGGACAGGGGTATCCCCGGGAGCTGTTTTTT.

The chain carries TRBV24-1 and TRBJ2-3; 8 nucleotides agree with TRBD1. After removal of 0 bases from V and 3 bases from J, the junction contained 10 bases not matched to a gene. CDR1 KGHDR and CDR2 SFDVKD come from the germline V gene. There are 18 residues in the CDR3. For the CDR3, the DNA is TGTGCCACCAGTGATTTGCAAAGAGGACAGGGTGGGACAGATACGCAGTATTTT. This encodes CATSDLQRGQGGTDTQYF.

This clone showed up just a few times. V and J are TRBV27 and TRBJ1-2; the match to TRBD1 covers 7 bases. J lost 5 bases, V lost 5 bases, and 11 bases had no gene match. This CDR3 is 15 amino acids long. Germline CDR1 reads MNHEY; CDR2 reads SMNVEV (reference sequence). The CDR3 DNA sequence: TGTGCCAGCAGTGTCCGACAGGGCGGAGGTTATGGCTACACCTTC. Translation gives CASSVRQGGGYGYTF.

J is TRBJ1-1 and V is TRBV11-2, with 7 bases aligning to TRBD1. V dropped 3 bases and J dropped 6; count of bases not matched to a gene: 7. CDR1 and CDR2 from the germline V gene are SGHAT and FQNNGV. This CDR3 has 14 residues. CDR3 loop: CASSFGQVRAEAFF. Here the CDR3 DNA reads TGTGCCAGCAGCTTCGGACAGGTCCGGGCTGAAGCTTTCTTT.

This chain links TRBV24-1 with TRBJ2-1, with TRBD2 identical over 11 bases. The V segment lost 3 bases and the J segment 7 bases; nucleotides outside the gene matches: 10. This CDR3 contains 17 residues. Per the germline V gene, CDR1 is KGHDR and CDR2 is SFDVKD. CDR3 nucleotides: TGTGCCACCAGTGATACGATTAGCGGGGGGGCGAATAATGAGCAGTTCTTC. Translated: CATSDTISGGANNEQFF.

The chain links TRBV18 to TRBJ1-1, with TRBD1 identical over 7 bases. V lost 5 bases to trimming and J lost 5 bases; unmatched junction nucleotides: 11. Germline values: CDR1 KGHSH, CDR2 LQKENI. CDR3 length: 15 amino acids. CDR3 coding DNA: TGTGCCAGCTCAGAAGGTACAGGGGCCTGGACTGAAGCTTTCTTT. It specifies CASSEGTGAWTEAFF.

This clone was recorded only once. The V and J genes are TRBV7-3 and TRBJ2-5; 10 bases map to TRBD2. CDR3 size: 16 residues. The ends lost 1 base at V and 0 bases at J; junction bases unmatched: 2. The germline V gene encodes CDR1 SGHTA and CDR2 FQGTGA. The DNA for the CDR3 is TGTGCCAGCAGCTTAAATAGCGGGGGGTACCAAGAGACCCAGTACTTC. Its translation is CASSLNSGGYQETQYF.

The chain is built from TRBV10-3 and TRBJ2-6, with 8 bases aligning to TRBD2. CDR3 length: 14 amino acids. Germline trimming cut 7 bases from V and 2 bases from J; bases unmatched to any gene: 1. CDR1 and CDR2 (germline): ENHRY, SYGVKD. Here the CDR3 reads CAITGGAGANVLTF. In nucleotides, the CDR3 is TGTGCCATCACGGGAGGGGCTGGGGCCAACGTCCTGACTTTC.

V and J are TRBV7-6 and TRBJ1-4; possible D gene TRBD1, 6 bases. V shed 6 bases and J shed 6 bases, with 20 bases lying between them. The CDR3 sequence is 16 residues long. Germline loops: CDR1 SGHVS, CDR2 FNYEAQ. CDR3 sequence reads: CASSSPSGRGHEKLFF. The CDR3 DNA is TGTGCCAGCAGTTCTCCTTCGGGCAGGGGTCATGAAAAACTGTTTTTT.

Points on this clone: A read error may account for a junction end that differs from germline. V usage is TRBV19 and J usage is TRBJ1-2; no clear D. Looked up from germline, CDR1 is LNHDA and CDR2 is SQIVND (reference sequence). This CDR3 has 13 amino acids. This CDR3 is CASSIAHNYGHTF. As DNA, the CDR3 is TGTGCCAGTAGTATCGCTCATAACTATGGCCACACCTTC.

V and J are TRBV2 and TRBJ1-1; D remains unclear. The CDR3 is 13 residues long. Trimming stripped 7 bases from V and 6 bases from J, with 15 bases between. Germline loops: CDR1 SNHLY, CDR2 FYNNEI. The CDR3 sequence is CASTPRPGSEAFF. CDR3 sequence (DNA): TGTGCCAGCACTCCCCGCCCGGGGTCTGAAGCTTTCTTT.

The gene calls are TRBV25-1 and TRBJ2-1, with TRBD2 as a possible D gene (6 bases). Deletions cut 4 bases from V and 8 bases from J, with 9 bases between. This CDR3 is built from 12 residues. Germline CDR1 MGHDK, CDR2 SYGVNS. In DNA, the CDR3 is TGTGCCAGCAGTGCGCGGGGCGATGAGCAGTTCTTC. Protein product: CASSARGDEQFF.

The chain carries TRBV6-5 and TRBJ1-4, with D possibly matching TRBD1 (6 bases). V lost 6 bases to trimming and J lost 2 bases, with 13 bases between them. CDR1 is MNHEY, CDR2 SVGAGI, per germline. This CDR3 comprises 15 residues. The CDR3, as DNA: TGTGCCAGCAGGGGGGCAGCCGGCACTAATGAAAAACTGTTTTTT. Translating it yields CASRGAAGTNEKLFF.

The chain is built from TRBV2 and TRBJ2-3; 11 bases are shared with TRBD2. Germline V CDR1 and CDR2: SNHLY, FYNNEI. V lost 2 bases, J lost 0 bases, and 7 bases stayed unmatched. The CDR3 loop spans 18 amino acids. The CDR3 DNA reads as TGTGCCAGCAGTGAAAGGCTAGCGGGGGGCCCTAGCACAGATACGCAGTATTTT. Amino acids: CASSERLAGGPSTDTQYF.

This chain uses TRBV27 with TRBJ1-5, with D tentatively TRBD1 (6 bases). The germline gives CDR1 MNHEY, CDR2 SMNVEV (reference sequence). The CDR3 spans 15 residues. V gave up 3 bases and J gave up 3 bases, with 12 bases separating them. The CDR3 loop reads CASSLTGTPNQPQHF. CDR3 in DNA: TGTGCCAGCAGTTTGACCGGGACACCCAATCAGCCCCAGCATTTT.

CDR3 protein: CASSLYGGGGYNEQFF. CDR3 bases: TGTGCCAGCAGCTTATATGGCGGGGGTGGTTACAATGAGCAGTTCTTC. The V call is TRBV7-3, the J call TRBJ2-1, with TRBD2 identical over 7 bases. The V segment lost 2 bases and the J segment 4 bases; nucleotides outside the gene matches: 8. CDR1 and CDR2 from the germline V gene are SGHTA and FQGTGA. This CDR3 has 16 residues.

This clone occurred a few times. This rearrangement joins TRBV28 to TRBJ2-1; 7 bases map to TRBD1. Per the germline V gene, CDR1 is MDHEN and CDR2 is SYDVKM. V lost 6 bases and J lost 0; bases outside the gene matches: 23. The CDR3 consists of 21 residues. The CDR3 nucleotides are TGTGCCAGCAGCACCCCCTGGACAGGACAATTACTCATGAGCTCCTACAATGAGCAGTTCTTC. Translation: CASSTPWTGQLLMSSYNEQFF.

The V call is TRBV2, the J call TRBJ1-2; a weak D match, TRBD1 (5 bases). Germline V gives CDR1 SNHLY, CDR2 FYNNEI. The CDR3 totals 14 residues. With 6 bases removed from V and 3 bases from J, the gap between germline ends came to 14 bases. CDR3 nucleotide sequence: TGTGCCAGCAGGGGGGGAGGAGGAGACTATGGCTACACCTTC. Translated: CASRGGGGDYGYTF.

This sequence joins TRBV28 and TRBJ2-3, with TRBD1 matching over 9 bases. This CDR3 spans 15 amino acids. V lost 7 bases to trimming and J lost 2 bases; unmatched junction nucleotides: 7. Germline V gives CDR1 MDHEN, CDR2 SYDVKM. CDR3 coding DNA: TGTGCCAGCACCGGGACAGGGCCCTCCACAGATACGCAGTATTTT. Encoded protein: CASTGTGPSTDTQYF.

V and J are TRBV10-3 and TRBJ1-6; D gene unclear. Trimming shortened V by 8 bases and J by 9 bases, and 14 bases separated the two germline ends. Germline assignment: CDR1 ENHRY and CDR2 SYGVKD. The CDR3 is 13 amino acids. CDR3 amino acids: CAIGQAGISPLHF. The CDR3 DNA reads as TGTGCCATCGGGCAAGCGGGGATTTCACCCCTCCACTTT.

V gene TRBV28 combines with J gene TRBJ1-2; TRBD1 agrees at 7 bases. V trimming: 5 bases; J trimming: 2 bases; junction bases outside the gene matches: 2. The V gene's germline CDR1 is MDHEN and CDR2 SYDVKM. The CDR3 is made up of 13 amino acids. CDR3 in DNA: TGTGCCAGCAGTGGGGGACAGAACTATGGCTACACCTTC. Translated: CASSGGQNYGYTF.

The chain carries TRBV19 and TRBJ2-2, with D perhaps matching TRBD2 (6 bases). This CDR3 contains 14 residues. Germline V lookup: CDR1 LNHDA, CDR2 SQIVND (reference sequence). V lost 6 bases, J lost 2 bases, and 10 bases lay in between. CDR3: CASRRDSNTGELFF. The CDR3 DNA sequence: TGTGCCAGTAGAAGGGACTCAAACACCGGGGAGCTGTTTTTT.

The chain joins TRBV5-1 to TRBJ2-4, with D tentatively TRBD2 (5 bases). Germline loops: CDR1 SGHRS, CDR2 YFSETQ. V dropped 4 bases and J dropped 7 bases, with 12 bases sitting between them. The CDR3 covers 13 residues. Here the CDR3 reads CASSEGLENIQYF. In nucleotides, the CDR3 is TGCGCCAGCAGCGAGGGCCTGGAGAACATTCAGTACTTC.

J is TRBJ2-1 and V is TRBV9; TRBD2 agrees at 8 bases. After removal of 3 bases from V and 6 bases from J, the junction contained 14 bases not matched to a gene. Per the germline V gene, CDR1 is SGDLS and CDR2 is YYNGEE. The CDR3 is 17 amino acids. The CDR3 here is CASSAPKGLADLNEQFF. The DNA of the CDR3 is TGTGCCAGCAGCGCCCCCAAAGGACTAGCAGATCTCAATGAGCAGTTCTTC.

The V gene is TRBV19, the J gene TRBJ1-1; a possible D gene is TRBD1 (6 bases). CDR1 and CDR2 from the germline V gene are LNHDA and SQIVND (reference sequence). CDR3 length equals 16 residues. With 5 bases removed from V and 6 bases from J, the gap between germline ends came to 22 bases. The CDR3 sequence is CASSPTGARAGAEAFF. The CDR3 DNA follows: TGTGCCAGTAGTCCCACCGGCGCGAGGGCAGGGGCTGAAGCTTTCTTT.

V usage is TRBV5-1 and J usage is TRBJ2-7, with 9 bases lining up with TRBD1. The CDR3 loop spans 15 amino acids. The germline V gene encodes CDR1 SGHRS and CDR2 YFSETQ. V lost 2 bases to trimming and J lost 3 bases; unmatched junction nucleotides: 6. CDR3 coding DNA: TGCGCCAGCAGCTTCACGGACAGGGGATTCTACGAGCAGTACTTC. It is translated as CASSFTDRGFYEQYF.

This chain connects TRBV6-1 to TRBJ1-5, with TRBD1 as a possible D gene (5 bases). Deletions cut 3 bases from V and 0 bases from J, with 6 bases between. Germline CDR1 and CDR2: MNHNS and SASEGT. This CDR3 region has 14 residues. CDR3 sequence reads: CASSDRASNQPQHF. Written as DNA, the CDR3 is TGTGCCAGCAGTGACAGGGCTAGCAATCAGCCCCAGCATTTT.

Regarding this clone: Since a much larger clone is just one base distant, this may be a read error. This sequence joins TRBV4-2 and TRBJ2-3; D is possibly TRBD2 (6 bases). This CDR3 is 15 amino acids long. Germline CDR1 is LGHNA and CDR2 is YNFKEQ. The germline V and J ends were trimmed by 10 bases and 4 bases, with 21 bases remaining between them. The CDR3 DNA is TGTGCCATCATCCAATTGGGGGGTCATGCAGATACGCAGTATTTT. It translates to CAIIQLGGHADTQYF.

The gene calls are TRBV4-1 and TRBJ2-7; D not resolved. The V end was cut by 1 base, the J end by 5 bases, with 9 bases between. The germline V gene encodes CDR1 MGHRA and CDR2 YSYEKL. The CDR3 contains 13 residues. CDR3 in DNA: TGCGCCAGCAGCCAAGCCATTCGGGACGAGCAGTACTTC. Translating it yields CASSQAIRDEQYF.